This TCR beta chain was sequenced for a study of early T cells in non-severe SARS-CoV-2 infection (dated by TCRdb to the early 2020s). A note on the overall study: Because TCR sequencing was done on bulk RNA from unsorted whole blood, the alpha and beta chains could not be paired.

Library preparation employed 5' RACE. Sequenced on a NextSeq 500. In the TCR library protocol, unique molecular identifiers were attached to individual cDNA molecules to correct for PCR bias and sequencing error. Sequencing covered both TCR alpha and beta chains, and within each sample the abundances of alpha and beta sequences were tightly co-correlated. In the paper's pipeline: Decombinator V4 was used to annotate TCR sequences for V gene, J gene and CDR3. Expanded TCRs were defined as changing significantly between any two time points under a Poisson model with p below 0.0001. Abundances of TCRs were expressed as counts per million after normalisation to the total number of TCRs sequenced in each sample. MAIT TCRs were defined by TRAV1-2 paired with TRAJ12, TRAJ20 or TRAJ33, and iNKT TCRs by TRAV10 paired with TRAJ18. VDJdb, accessed 1 November 2021, was searched for CMV, EBV and SARS-CoV-2 annotated TCRs, excluding TCRs annotated for multiple antigens. TCRdb reworked the public reads: Q25 trimming with fastp, MiXCR clone assembly, productive beta chains retained. Every entry covers one CDR3 protein and lists the most common genes and DNA from its rows. Clone size and V and J calls follow TCRdb, not the original study. This sample comprises some 25,000 distinct CDR3 sequences, 5.4% of them detected only once. The biggest ten clones account for over 0.9% of the sample.

CDR1 and CDR2, per the germline V gene, are SGHRS and YFSETQ. V ends up 6 bases short and J 7 bases short, with an unmatched junction base count of 3. The cysteine opens and the phenylalanine closes a CDR3 of 12 amino acids. CDR3 DNA only is kept here, 36 bases in frame from base 1. The study was a case-control design nested within a healthcare worker cohort in London, UK, with weekly nasopharyngeal swab PCR tests and blood sampling. Healthcare workers were recruited during the week of the UK lockdown, between 23 and 31 March 2020, and followed weekly for up to roughly 15 weeks. Broader findings and caveats from the paper: Matching against VDJdb was skewed toward anti-spike CD8 responses, likely underestimated virus-specific expansions, and missed private and CD4 specificities.

This clonotype was observed at least ten times. Its antigen remains unidentified. Per-base qualities were not stored, and no clone one base away is much larger. Here the chain combines TRBV5-1 and TRBJ2-2, and TRBD1 matches 7 of the central bases. The receptor's source is an adult who was a healthcare worker with PCR-confirmed SARS-CoV-2 infection or an uninfected control (not recorded which). Material: whole blood. In nucleotides, the sequence is TGCGCCAGCAACAGGGGTTACGGGGAGCTGTTTTTT. The encoded protein is CASNRGYGELFF.